This TCR beta chain stems from a study of response to subunit inactivated influenza vaccine. TCRdb fed the RT-PCR reads into MiXCR, producing one record per CDR3 protein. The data contain more than 500,000 distinct CDR3 sequences, around 10% of them singletons. This CDR3 has 16 residues. The germline V gene encodes CDR1 KGHSH and CDR2 LQKENI. Trimming removed 3 bases at V and 1 base at J, with 13 bases between. These data were also filed under a second study, of T cells expressing NK-cell markers. This second report adds: TCR beta cDNA was made by 5'RACE template switching with UMIs. Source material for TCR beta repertoires consisted of sorted CD3+CD56+NKG2C+, CD3+CD56+NKG2C- and CD3+CD56-NKG2C+ T cells. Seropositivity for HCMV was found in seven of the eight sequenced donors, with one seronegative. Uncertainty persisted over the HCMV specificity of expanded NKG2C+ T cell clones.

This clonotype was obtained from a man over 45 who received an inactivated influenza vaccine. The source was PBMCs from blood, collected on the day of vaccination. The V gene is TRBV18, the J gene TRBJ1-3, with D perhaps matching TRBD1 (6 bases). CDR3 in amino acids: CASSPSDRLSGNTIYF. The CDR3 region has the DNA TGTGCCAGCTCACCGTCGGACAGACTATCTGGAAACACCATATATTTT.